This section outlines one T cell receptor beta chain sequence together with its context. The data stem from a study of blood T cell repertoires in COVID-19. How the authors handled the data: By means of reference gene primer amplification, nucleated cell counts were estimated. Here immunoSEQ multiplex PCR was the method, and the copy in TCRdb shows in-frame clones only, minus some. Clone size and the V and J calls come from that table; the DNA yielded D and trimming. The sample shows around 290,000 clones, around nine tenths of them seen only once. V shed 3 bases and J shed 7 bases, with 10 bases lying between them. The CDR3 runs 12 residues. Germline V gene sequence: CDR1 GTSNPN, CDR2 SVGIG (reference sequence).

This chain links TRBV30 with TRBJ1-5, with D perhaps matching TRBD1 (5 bases). This TCR was sampled from a woman aged 40 to 50 who had recovered from COVID-19. Sequencing was done on a sample of PBMCs or T cells enriched from blood (not recorded which). The CDR3 coding sequence is TGTGCCTGGAGCCCCCAGGGCCAGCCCCAGCATTTT. It specifies CAWSPQGQPQHF.